This TCR beta chain was identified in a study of beta chain features in type 1 diabetes. CDR3 length equals 12 residues. Germline V gene sequence: CDR1 SGHDT, CDR2 YYEEEE. Trimming took off 2 bases at V and 7 bases at J, with 7 bases between the two ends. A remark on this clone: Its antigen remains unidentified.

Expressed TCRB transcripts were sequenced because the entire RNA isolate underwent reverse transcription. The assay was immunoSEQ multiplex PCR, and TCRdb's table has in-frame clones only and misses some. The repertoire consists of around 290,000 clones, with approximately 8.1% occurring once and the leading ten covering more than 1%. General observations from the study: It was among patients, rather than healthy donors, that naive, central memory and Treg TCRB repertoires appeared more similar. PCR may have favored shorter templates equally in patients and controls.

The chain joins TRBV5-6 to TRBJ2-1; tentatively, D is TRBD2 (6 bases). The sequence derives from a woman aged 18 to 35 in good health. Sequencing was done on a sample of central memory CD4+ T cells from blood. The CDR3 sequence is CASSFLANEQFF. In DNA form, the CDR3 reads TGTGCCAGCAGCTTTCTAGCGAATGAGCAGTTCTTC.